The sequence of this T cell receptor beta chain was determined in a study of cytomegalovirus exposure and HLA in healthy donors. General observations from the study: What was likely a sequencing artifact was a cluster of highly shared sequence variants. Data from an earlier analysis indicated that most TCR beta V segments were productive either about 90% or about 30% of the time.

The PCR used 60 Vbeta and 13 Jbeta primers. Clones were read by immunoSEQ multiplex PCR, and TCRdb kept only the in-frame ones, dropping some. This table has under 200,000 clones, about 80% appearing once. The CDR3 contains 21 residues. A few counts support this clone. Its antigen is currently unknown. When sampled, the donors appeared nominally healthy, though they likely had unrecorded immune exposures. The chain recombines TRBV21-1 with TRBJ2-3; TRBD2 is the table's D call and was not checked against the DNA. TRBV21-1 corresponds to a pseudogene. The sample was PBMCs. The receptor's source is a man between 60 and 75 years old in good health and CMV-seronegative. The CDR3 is CASTKFGDSGGDYPSTDTQYF. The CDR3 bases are TGTGCCAGCACAAAATTCGGGGATAGCGGGGGGGACTACCCTAGCACAGATACGCAGTATTTT.